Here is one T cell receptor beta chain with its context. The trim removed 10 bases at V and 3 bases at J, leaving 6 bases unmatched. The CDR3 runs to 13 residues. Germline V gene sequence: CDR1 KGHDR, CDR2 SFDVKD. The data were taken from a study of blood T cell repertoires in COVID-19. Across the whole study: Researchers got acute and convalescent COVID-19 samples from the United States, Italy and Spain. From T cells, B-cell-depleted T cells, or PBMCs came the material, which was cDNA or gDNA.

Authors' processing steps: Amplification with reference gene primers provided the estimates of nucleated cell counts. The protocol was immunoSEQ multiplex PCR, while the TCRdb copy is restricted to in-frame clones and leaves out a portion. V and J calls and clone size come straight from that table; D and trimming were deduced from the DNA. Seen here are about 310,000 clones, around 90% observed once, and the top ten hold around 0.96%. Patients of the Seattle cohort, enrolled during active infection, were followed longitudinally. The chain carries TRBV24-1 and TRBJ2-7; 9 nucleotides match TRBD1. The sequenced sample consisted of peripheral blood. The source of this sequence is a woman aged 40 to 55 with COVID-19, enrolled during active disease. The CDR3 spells CATQPGQGYEQYF. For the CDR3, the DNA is TGTGCCACTCAACCGGGACAGGGCTACGAGCAGTACTTC.